This T cell receptor (beta chain) comes out of a study of cytomegalovirus exposure and HLA in healthy donors. Findings of the study overall: In vitro testing confirmed a few CMV-associated chains as specific for CMV antigens. TCR beta chains numbering more than 150 were designated cytomegalovirus-associated. The classifier reportedly diagnosed cytomegalovirus status with high specificity and sensitivity.

The CDR3 contains 17 residues. J lost 2 bases, V lost 7 bases, and 7 bases had no gene match. Germline-derived CDR1 and CDR2 are SNHLY and FYNNEI. The approximately 120-subject validation cohort, separate from the approximately 670-subject first cohort, included the donors. Profiling relied on immunoSEQ multiplex PCR, and the TCRdb table lists in-frame clones only, not all of them. The table lists roughly 330,000 clones, roughly 87% of them singletons. As regards this clone: Its target is unknown.

The chain links TRBV2 to TRBJ2-5; 16 positions match TRBD2. Sequencing used PBMCs. This receptor was obtained from a woman aged 25 to 39 in good health and CMV-seropositive. CDR3 residues: CASNKPGLAGGQETQYF. The CDR3 region has the DNA TGTGCCAGCAATAAGCCGGGACTAGCGGGAGGGCAAGAGACCCAGTACTTC. The complete variable domain, with remaining parts taken from reference TRBV2 and TRBJ2-5, reads EPEVTQTPSHQVTQMGQEVILRCVPISNHLYFYWYRQILGQKVEFLVSFYNNEISEKSEIFDDQFSVERPDGSNFTLKIRSTKLEDSAMYFCASNKPGLAGGQETQYFGPGTRLLVL.